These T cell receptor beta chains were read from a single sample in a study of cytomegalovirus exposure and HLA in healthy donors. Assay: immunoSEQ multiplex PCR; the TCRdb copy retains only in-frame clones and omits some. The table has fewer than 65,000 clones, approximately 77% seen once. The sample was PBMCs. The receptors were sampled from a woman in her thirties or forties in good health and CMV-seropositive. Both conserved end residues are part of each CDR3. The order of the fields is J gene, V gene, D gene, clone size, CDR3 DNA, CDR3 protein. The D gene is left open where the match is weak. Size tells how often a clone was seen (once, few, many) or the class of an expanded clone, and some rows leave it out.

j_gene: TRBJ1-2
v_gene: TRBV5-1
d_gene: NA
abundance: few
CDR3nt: TGCGCCAGCAGCTTCCGGTCCCTCAGGGGTGATAACTATGGCTACACCTTC
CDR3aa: CASSFRSLRGDNYGYTF

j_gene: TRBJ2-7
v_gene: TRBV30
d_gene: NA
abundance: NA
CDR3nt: TGTGCCTGGAGTAGGAGCTCCTACGAGCAGTACTTC
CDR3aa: CAWSRSSYEQYF

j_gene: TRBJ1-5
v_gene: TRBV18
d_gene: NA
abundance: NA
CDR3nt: TGTGCCAGTTCACGGGGGGGGCATCTTGTGGAGCCCCAGCATTTT
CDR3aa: CASSRGGHLVEPQHF

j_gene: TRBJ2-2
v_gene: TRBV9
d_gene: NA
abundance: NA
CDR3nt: TGTGCCAGCAGCGTAGCCGGGGACACCGGGGAGCTGTTTTTT
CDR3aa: CASSVAGDTGELFF

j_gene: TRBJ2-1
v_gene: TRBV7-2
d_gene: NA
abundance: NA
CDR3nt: TGTGCCAGCAGCCGGATGAGGGACAATGAGCAGTTCTTC
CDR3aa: CASSRMRDNEQFF

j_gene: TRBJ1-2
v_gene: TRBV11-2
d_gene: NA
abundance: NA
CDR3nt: TGTGCCAGCAGCTTAGCCCCAGGCCGAGACTATGGCTACACCTTC
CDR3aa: CASSLAPGRDYGYTF

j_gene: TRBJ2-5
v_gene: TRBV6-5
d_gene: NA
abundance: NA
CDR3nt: TGTGCCAGCAGTTACGGCGAGACCCAGTACTTC
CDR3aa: CASSYGETQYF

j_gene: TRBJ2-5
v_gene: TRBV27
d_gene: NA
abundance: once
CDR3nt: TGTGCCAGCAGGGTTTTGGGGGCGTGGGAGACCCAGTACTTC
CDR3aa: CASRVLGAWETQYF

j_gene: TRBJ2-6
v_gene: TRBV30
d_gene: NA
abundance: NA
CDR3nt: TGTGCCTGGAACATGATCAACTCTGGGGCCAACGTCCTGACTTTC
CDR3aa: CAWNMINSGANVLTF

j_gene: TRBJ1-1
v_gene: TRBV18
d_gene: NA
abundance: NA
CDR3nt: TGTGCCAGCTCACCCGAACGGGGGAGGAACACTGAAGCTTTCTTT
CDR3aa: CASSPERGRNTEAFF

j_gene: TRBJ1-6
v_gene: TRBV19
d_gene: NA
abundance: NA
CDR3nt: TGTGCCAGTAGTATAGTGCAGGGGTCCGATTCACCCCTCCACTTT
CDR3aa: CASSIVQGSDSPLHF

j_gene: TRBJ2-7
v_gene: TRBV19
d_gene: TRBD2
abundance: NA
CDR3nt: TGTGCCAGTAGTATGGGTAGCGGGGGAACCTACGAGCAGTACTTC
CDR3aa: CASSMGSGGTYEQYF

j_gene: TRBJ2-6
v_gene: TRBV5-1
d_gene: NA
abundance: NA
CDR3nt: TGCGCCAGCAGCTTGGTCCTTCCTGGGGCCAACGTCCTGACTTTC
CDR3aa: CASSLVLPGANVLTF

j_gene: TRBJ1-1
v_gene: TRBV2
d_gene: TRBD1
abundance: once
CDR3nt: TGTGCCAGCAGTCCGGGACAGGGGGCTTCGCGCACTGAAGCTTTCTTT
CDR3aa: CASSPGQGASRTEAFF

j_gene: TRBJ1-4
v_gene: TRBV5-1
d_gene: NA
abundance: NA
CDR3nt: TGCGCCAGCAGTTTTAATCACGGGAGTCAAAATGAAAAACTGTTTTTT
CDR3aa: CASSFNHGSQNEKLFF

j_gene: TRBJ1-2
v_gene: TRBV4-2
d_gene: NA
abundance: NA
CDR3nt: TGTGCCAGCAGCCAAGATGTAATCGAAGGGGATGATGGCTACACCTTC
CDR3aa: CASSQDVIEGDDGYTF

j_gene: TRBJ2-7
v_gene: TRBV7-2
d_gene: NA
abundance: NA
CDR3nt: TGTGCCAGCAGCGCCCAGGGGTACGAGCAGTACTTC
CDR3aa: CASSAQGYEQYF

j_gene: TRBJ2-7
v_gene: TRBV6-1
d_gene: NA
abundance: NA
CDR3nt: TGTGCCAGCAGTGGCAGGGCGTACGAGCAGTACTTC
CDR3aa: CASSGRAYEQYF

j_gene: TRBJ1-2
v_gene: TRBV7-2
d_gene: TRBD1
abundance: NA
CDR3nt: TGTGCCAGCAGCAGGACGGAGACAGGGTTCTATGGCTACACCTTC
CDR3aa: CASSRTETGFYGYTF

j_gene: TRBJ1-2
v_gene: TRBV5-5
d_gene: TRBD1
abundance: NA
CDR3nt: TGTGCCAGCAGCTTCGCCGGGGACAGGGGTGTTGGCTACACCTTC
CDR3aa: CASSFAGDRGVGYTF

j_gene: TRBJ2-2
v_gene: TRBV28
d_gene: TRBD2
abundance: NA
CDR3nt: TGTGCCAGCAGTTTACCCAGCGGGGGGGGTAGTGGCGGGGAGCTGTTTTTT
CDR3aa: CASSLPSGGGSGGELFF

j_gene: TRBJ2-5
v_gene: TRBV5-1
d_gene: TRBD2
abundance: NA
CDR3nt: TGCGCCAGCAGCGGCGGGACTAGCGGGGAAGGAGAGACCCAGTACTTC
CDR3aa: CASSGGTSGEGETQYF

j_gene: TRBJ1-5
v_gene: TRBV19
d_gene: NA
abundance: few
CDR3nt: TGTGCCAGTAGTAAAGGACAGTACGATCAGCCCCAGCATTTT
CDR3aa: CASSKGQYDQPQHF

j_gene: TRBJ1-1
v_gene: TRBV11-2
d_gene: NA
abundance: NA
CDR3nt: TGTGCCACCACTGGTAGCGGTTCTGAAGCTTTCTTT
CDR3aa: CATTGSGSEAFF

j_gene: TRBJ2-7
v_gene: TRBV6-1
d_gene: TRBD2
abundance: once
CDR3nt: TGTGCCAGCAGTGAGGGACTAGCGGGGGGGATCTACGAGCAGTACTTC
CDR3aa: CASSEGLAGGIYEQYF

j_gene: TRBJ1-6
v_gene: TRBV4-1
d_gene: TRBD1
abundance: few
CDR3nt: TGCGCCAGCAGCCAGCCCTTCAGGGGGCGCGGGAATTCACCCCTCCACTTT
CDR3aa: CASSQPFRGRGNSPLHF

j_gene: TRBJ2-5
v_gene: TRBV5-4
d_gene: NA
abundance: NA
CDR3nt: TGTGCCAGCAGCCCCACCAACCTCGTTAGCCTCGGAGGGGAGACCCAGTACTTC
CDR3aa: CASSPTNLVSLGGETQYF

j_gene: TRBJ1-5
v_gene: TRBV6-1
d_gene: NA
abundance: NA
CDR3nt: TGTGCCAGCAGGGGGGGGATGACAGGTGATCAGCCCCAGCATTTT
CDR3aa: CASRGGMTGDQPQHF

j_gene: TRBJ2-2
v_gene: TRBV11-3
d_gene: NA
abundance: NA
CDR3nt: TGTGCCAGCAGCAAAATCCCAACCGGGGAGCTGTTTTTT
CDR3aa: CASSKIPTGELFF

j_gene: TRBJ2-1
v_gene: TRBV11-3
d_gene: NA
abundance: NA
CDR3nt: TGTGCCAGCAGCCGATCTCAGGAACGACCCTACAATGAGCAGTTCTTC
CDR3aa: CASSRSQERPYNEQFF

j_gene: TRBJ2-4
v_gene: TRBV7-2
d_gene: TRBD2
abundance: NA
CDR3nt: TGTGCCAGCAGCTTCGCCCTGACTAGCGGAGAGAAAAACATTCAGTACTTC
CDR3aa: CASSFALTSGEKNIQYF

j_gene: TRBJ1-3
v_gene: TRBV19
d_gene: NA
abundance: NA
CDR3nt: TGTGCCAGTAGTATGGGCAGGGACACCATATATTTT
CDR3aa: CASSMGRDTIYF

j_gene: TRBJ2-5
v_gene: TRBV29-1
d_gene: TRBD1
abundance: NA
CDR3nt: TGCAGCGTTGATGGGGGACAGGGACAAGAGACCCAGTACTTC
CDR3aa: CSVDGGQGQETQYF

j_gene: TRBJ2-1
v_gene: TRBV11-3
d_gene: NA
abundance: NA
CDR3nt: TGTGCCAGCAGCTTAGACAACAATGAGCAGTTCTTC
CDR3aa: CASSLDNNEQFF

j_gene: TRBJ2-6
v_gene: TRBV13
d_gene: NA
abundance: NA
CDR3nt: TGTGCCAGCAGCTTAGCAGGAACTGGGGCCAACGTCCTGACTTTC
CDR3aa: CASSLAGTGANVLTF

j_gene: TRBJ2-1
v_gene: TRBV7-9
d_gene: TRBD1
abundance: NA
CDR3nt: TGTGCCAGCAGCTTAGCTTTTGGGGACAGAGCCATCCTAAATGAGCAGTTCTTC
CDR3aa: CASSLAFGDRAILNEQFF

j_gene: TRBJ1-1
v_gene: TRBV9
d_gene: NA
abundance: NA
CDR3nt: TGTGCCAGCAGCGTAACAGTGAACACTGAAGCTTTCTTT
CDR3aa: CASSVTVNTEAFF

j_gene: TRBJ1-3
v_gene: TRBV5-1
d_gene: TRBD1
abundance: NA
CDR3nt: TGCGCCAGCAGCAAGGACAGGACTGGAAACACCATATATTTT
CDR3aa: CASSKDRTGNTIYF

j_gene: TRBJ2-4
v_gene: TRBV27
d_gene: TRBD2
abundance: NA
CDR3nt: TGTGCCAGCAGTTCGGGACTAGCGGGGGCTGTAGCCAAAAACATTCAGTACTTC
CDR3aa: CASSSGLAGAVAKNIQYF

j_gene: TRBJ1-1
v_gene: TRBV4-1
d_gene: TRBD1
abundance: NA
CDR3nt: TGCGCCAGCAGCCGTTCGGGACAGGGTGAACTGGCCACTGAAGCTTTCTTT
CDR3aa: CASSRSGQGELATEAFF

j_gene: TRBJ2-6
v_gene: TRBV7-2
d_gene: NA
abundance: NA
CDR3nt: TGTGCCAGCAGCCCCCGTGGGGGGGCAACAGCCTCTGGGGCCAACGTCCTGACTTTC
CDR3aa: CASSPRGGATASGANVLTF

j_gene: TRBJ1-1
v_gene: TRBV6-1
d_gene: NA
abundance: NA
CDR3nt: TGTGCCAGCACCCCGGGAGGGAGGGTTGAAGCTTTCTTT
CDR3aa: CASTPGGRVEAFF

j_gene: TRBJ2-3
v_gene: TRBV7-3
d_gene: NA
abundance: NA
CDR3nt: TGTGCCAGCAGCCGAGGGGGTATAAGCACAGATACGCAGTATTTT
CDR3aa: CASSRGGISTDTQYF

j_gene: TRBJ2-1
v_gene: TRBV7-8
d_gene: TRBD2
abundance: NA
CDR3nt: TGTGCCAGCAGCGTAGGGACTAGCGGGGGGATCTCCTACAATGAGCAGTTCTTC
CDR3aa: CASSVGTSGGISYNEQFF

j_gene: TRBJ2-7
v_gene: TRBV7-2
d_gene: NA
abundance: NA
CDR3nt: TGTGCCAGCAGCTTAGCCGCGCTTTCCGGGACACGGCCCCCGGAGCAGTACTTC
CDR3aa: CASSLAALSGTRPPEQYF

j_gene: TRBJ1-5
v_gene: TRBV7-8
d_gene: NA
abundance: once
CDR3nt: TGTGCCAGCAGCTCCAGGACAATTCGGCCCCAGCATTTT
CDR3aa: CASSSRTIRPQHF

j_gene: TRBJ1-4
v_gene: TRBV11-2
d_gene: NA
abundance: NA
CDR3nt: TGTGCCAGCAGCTTCACAGGGTCAGGGGAAAAACTGTTTTTT
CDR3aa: CASSFTGSGEKLFF

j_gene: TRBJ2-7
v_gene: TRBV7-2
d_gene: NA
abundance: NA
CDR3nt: TGTGCCAGCAGCCCCGAGGGCCTTCCTGGGGAGCAGTACTTC
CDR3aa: CASSPEGLPGEQYF

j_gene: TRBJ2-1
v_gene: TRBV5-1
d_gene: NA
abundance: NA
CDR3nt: TGCGCCAGCAGCTTGGTAATTGGGGGCGATGAGCAGTTCTTC
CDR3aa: CASSLVIGGDEQFF

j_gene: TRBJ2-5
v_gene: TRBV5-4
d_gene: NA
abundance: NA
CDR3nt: TGTGCCAGCAGCTTCGCAGGGATGGAGACCCAGTACTTC
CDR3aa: CASSFAGMETQYF

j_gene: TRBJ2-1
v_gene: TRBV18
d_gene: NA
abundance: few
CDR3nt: TGTGCCAGCTCACCGGCGCAGGGAAGATCCTACAATGAGCAGTTCTTC
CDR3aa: CASSPAQGRSYNEQFF

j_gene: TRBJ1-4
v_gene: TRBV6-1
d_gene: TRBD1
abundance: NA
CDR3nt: TGTGCCAGCAGTGAATGGTACAGACAGGGGAATGAAAAACTGTTTTTT
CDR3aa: CASSEWYRQGNEKLFF

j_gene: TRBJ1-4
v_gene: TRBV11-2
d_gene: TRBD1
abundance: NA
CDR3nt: TGTGCCAGCGCCAGGGGGCTGGCTAATGAAAAACTGTTTTTT
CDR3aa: CASARGLANEKLFF

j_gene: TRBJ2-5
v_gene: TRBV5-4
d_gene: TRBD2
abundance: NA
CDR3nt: TGTGCCAGCAGCTTCGAGCGGGGCCAAGAGACCCAGTACTTC
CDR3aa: CASSFERGQETQYF

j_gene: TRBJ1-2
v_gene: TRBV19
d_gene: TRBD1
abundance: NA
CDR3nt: TGTGCCAGTAGTATTTTGACAGGGCCGATCTATGGCTACACCTTC
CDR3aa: CASSILTGPIYGYTF

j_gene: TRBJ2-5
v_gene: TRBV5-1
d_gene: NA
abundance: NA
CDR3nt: TGCGCCAGCAGCCAGGATCCGTACCAAGAGACCCAGTACTTC
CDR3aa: CASSQDPYQETQYF

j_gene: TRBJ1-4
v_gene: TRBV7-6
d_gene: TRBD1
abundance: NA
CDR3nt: TGTGCCAGCAGCTTATGGGAGACAGGGGGCACCACTAATGAAAAACTGTTTTTT
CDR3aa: CASSLWETGGTTNEKLFF

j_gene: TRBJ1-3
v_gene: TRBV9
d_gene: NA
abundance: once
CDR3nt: TGTGCCAGCAGCGTAGCAGGGGTCGGAAACACCATATATTTT
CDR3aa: CASSVAGVGNTIYF